Sequencing of this T cell receptor (beta chain) was carried out in a study of response to subunit inactivated influenza vaccine. TCRdb used MiXCR to reprocess the RT-PCR reads, holding one entry per CDR3 protein. This sample carries roughly 650,000 distinct CDR3 sequences, around 14% of them seen once, and the ten largest clones take roughly 12%. Whole-study findings and limits: Authors suggested few new T cells are recruited by each seasonal influenza vaccination.

Comments on this clonotype: Its target is unknown.

CDR3 length equals 13 residues. Deletions cut 2 bases from V and 5 bases from J, with 7 bases between. CDR1 is DFQATT and CDR2 is SNEGSKA in the germline V gene (reference sequence). The receptor's source is a man aged 50 to 60 who received an inactivated influenza vaccine. The starting material was PBMCs from blood, obtained about 12 days after vaccination. This chain connects TRBV20-1 to TRBJ1-6; D is unresolved. The chain's CDR3 is CSARRPNNSPLHF. The CDR3 DNA sequence: TGCAGTGCTAGAAGGCCTAATAATTCACCCCTCCACTTT.